One TCR beta chain is described in this entry. The data were obtained in a study of cytomegalovirus exposure and HLA in healthy donors. The PCR was carried out with 60 Vbeta primers and 13 Jbeta primers. Clones were sequenced by immunoSEQ multiplex PCR, and TCRdb holds only the in-frame ones, with some missing. This sample lists some 200,000 clones; its ten largest clones have roughly 1.2%. CDR1 is ENHRY, CDR2 SYGVKD, per germline. This CDR3 is built from 15 residues. The junction had 10 bases not matched to a gene; V was cut back by 8 bases and J by 1 base. The clonotype comes from a girl aged 2 to 10 in good health and CMV-seropositive. Sequencing input: PBMCs. The rearrangement joins TRBV10-3 to TRBJ2-7; 8 bases are shared with TRBD1. Written as DNA, the CDR3 is TGTGCCATCCGGGCAGCAGGGGGCGCGTCCTACGAGCAGTACTTC. Its protein is CAIRAAGGASYEQYF.